Below, 5 T cell receptor beta chains from the same sample are listed, as sequenced in a study of spatial heterogeneity in lung cancer. One entry per CDR3 protein, called by TCRdb with MiXCR from the 5' RACE reads. The sample carries 95,000 to 120,000 distinct CDR3 sequences, 11% recorded once. Time point defined: blood at routine non-recurrence follow-up after resection. The sample was PBMCs, taken at follow-up. The receptors shown here come from a female donor with early-stage non-small cell lung cancer.

There are a few counts of this clonotype. This chain links TRBV2 with TRBJ2-1; TRBD1 matches 9 bases. The CDR3 sequence is 13 residues long. Germline V lookup: CDR1 SNHLY, CDR2 FYNNEI. Trimming removed 8 bases from V and 6 bases from J; junction bases left unmatched: 5. The CDR3 spells CASLGTGSNEQFF. DNA for the CDR3: TGTGCCAGCTTGGGGACAGGGTCCAATGAGCAGTTCTTC. The whole variable domain, filled in from reference TRBV2 and TRBJ2-1, reads EPEVTQTPSHQVTQMGQEVILRCVPISNHLYFYWYRQILGQKVEFLVSFYNNEISEKSEIFDDQFSVERPDGSNFTLKIRSTKLEDSAMYFCASLGTGSNEQFFGPGTRLTVL.

This clonotype has a handful of counts. This chain uses TRBV2 with TRBJ2-1, with 7 bases fitting TRBD1. The CDR3 runs 15 residues. Unmatched junction bases numbered 13, after V lost 7 bases and J lost 7 bases. CDR1 and CDR2 from the germline V gene are SNHLY and FYNNEI. The CDR3 loop reads CASTSSLGTVNEQFF. For the CDR3, the DNA is TGTGCCAGCACCTCATCCTTGGGGACAGTTAATGAGCAGTTCTTC.

This clonotype was picked up a small number of times. This rearrangement joins TRBV5-4 to TRBJ2-1; 8 nucleotides align to TRBD1. Trimming took 1 base from V and 2 from J; bases not matched to a gene: 5. There are 16 residues in the CDR3. Germline V lookup: CDR1 SGHNT, CDR2 YYREEE (reference sequence). The CDR3 loop is CASSLFGRGPYNEQFF. CDR3 DNA: TGTGCCAGCAGCTTGTTTGGCAGGGGGCCCTACAATGAGCAGTTCTTC.

In this sample, this clonotype turned up many times. The rearrangement joins TRBV12-3 or TRBV12-4 to TRBJ2-7; 7 bases agree with TRBD1. V shed 5 bases and J 2 bases; nucleotides not matched to a gene: 6. This CDR3 spans 14 amino acids. The CDR3 DNA sequence: TGTGCCAGCAGTCCACGTCAGGGGGCCTACGAGCAGTACGTC. It is translated as CASSPRQGAYEQYV.

Many counts were recorded for this clonotype. V and J are TRBV19 and TRBJ2-3; TRBD2 matches at 14 bases. The CDR3 has 21 residues. CDR1 LNHDA and CDR2 SQIVND come from the germline V gene (reference sequence). V shed 3 bases and J 11 bases; nucleotides not matched to a gene: 25. The CDR3 sequence is CASSIFRDRSPGTSGRRVQYF. CDR3 nucleotide sequence: TGTGCCAGTAGTATTTTCAGGGATCGAAGTCCCGGGACTAGCGGGAGACGGGTGCAGTATTTT.